Included here is one T cell receptor beta chain sequence, with context. Antigen specificity is unknown. This specimen comes from a study of a mutant IDH1 vaccine in newly diagnosed glioma. Study context: Males made up approximately 60% and females about 40% of treated patients, whose mean age was roughly 40 years. Week 35 brought visit V12, which was followed by visit V13 at week 47.

Assay: immunoSEQ multiplex PCR; the TCRdb copy retains only in-frame clones and omits some. This sample has tens of thousands of clones, with roughly 72% found just once. V was clipped by 1 base and J by 5 bases, with 18 bases between them. Germline lookup yields CDR1 SGHRS and CDR2 YFSETQ. The CDR3 has 16 amino acids. Time point denoted: week 47, end of study. Vaccination comprised doses that each held 300 ug of mutant IDH1 20-mer peptide, plus topical imiquimod. The sample here was PBMCs, taken from a glioma patient whose treatment included an IDH1 peptide vaccine. This clonotype was obtained from a woman in her thirties or forties with glioma. Some clones in this sample may be carry-over from other donors' samples. The chain carries TRBV5-1 and TRBJ2-5; D is perhaps TRBD2 (6 bases). CDR3: CASSLNGAGYGETQYF. CDR3 coding DNA: TGCGCCAGCAGCTTGAATGGAGCGGGTTACGGGGAGACCCAGTACTTC.